The T cell receptor beta chain described here comes from a study of OX40 agonist ivuxolimab in advanced cancers. Across the whole study: Males comprised approximately 84% of the group, whose mean age was approximately 60 years (range 23 to 79). Partial responses were achieved by three patients, one with hepatocellular carcinoma and two with cutaneous melanoma. Study-level points and caveats: CD4+ and CD8+ blood T cells expanded clonally by week 6 at 0.1 to 3.0 mg/kg.

Assay used: immunoSEQ multiplex PCR; TCRdb lists only in-frame clones, some missing. The sample lists tens of thousands of clones; 75% to 90% were seen once. The CDR3 is 15 amino acids. The germline gives CDR1 MNHNS, CDR2 SASEGT. The V end lost 2 bases, the J end lost 0 bases, and 10 bases lay between the germline ends. By its share, this clone is medium-sized. Antigen unknown. This sequence was found in an adult with an advanced solid tumor such as melanoma, head and neck, liver or kidney cancer. V usage is TRBV6-1 and J usage is TRBJ1-2; D gene unclear. The sample here was CD4+ or CD8+ T cells sorted from blood, taken in a trial of the OX40 agonist ivuxolimab. CDR3 residues: CASSETTAANYGYTF. The CDR3 nucleotides read TGTGCCAGCAGTGAAACCACAGCAGCTAACTATGGCTACACCTTC.